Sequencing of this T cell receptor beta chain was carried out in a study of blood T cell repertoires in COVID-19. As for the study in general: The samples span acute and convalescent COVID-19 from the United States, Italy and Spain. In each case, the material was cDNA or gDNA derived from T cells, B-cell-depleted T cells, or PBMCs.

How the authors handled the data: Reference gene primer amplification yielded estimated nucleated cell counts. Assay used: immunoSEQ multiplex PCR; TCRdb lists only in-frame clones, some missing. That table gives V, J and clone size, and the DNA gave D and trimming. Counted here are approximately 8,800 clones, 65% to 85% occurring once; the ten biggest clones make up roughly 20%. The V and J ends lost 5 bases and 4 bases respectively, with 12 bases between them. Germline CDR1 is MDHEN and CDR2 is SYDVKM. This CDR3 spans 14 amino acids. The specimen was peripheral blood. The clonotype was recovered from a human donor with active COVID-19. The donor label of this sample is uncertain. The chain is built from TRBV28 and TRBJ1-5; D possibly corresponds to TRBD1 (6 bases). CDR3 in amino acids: CASSLRDKNQPQHF. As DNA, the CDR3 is TGTGCCAGCAGTCTCCGGGACAAAAATCAGCCCCAGCATTTT.